This TCR beta chain was identified in a study of HIV-infected patients and healthy controls. One entry per CDR3 protein, called by TCRdb with MiXCR from the 5' RACE reads. The sample yields 60,000 to 75,000 distinct CDR3 sequences, about 15% seen once. This clonotype has only a few counts. With 5 bases removed from V and 7 bases from J, the gap between germline ends came to 21 bases. The CDR3 runs to 16 residues. The chain uses TRBV12-3 or TRBV12-4 and TRBJ2-1, with D perhaps being TRBD1 or TRBD2 (7 bases each). The receptor was isolated from a human donor in good health. What was sequenced was CD4+ T cells from blood. This CDR3 is CASSPTFRGGENEQFF. The CDR3 DNA follows: TGTGCCAGCAGTCCCACCTTCAGGGGGGGGGAAAATGAGCAGTTCTTC.